Sequencing of this T cell receptor (beta chain) was carried out in a study of cytomegalovirus exposure and HLA in healthy donors. This clone was seen a single time. Per germline, CDR1 MNHNS and CDR2 SASEGT. The CDR3 length is 15 residues. J was trimmed by 1 base and V by 6 bases; bases with no gene match: 8. The PCR had 60 Vbeta and 13 Jbeta primers. The assay was immunoSEQ multiplex PCR, and TCRdb's table has in-frame clones only and misses some. This repertoire shows 140,000 to 150,000 clones, 66% found once; its top ten account for 6% to 8%. The rearrangement joins TRBV6-1 to TRBJ2-7, with 8 bases that match TRBD1. The TCR comes from a woman in her sixties in good health and CMV-seronegative. The material sequenced was PBMCs. CDR3 DNA: TGTGCCAGCAGCCGTCAGGGGGCGGTTTCCTACGAGCAGTACTTC. Protein sequence: CASSRQGAVSYEQYF.